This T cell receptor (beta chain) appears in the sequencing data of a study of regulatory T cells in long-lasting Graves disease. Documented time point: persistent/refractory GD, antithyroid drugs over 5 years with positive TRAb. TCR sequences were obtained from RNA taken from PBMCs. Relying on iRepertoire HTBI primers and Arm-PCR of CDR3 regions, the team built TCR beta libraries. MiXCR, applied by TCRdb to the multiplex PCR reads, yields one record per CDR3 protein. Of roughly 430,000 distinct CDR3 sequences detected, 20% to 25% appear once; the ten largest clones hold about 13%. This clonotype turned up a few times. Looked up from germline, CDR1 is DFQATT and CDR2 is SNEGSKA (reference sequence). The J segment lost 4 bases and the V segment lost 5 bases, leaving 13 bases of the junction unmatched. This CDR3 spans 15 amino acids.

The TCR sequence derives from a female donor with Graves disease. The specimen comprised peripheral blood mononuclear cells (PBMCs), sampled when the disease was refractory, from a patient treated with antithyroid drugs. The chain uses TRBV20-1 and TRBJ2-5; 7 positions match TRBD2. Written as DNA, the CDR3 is TGCAGTGCTCCGACTAGCCAGGGAAGTCTAGAGACCCAGTACTTC. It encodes CSAPTSQGSLETQYF.